The source of this T cell receptor (beta chain) is a study of blood T cell repertoires in COVID-19. Study summary: Acute and convalescent COVID-19 specimens originated in the United States, Italy and Spain. PBMCs, B-cell-depleted T cells, or T cells provided the cDNA or gDNA that made up the material.

Everyone who took part was roughly 18 to 90 years old, and they came from roughly 25 US areas. Within 2 weeks of study entry, exposed participants had contacted a PCR-confirmed or clinician-diagnosed COVID-19 case. Some clones are missing from TCRdb's copy, which holds only in-frame ones; the method was immunoSEQ multiplex PCR. The table includes about 430,000 clones, roughly 88% detected once. The CDR3 runs 15 residues. V dropped 2 bases and J dropped 4 bases, with 15 bases sitting between them. CDR1 and CDR2 from the germline V gene are MNHEY and SVGAGI. The V and J genes are TRBV6-5 and TRBJ2-7; D might be TRBD1 (6 bases). Sequenced: PBMCs or T cells enriched from blood (not recorded which). The sequence was collected from a woman aged 18-29 years who had been exposed to COVID-19. The CDR3, as DNA: TGTGCCAGCAGTTACGTAACAGGGAGAAGTTACGAGCAGTACTTC. Amino acid sequence: CASSYVTGRSYEQYF.